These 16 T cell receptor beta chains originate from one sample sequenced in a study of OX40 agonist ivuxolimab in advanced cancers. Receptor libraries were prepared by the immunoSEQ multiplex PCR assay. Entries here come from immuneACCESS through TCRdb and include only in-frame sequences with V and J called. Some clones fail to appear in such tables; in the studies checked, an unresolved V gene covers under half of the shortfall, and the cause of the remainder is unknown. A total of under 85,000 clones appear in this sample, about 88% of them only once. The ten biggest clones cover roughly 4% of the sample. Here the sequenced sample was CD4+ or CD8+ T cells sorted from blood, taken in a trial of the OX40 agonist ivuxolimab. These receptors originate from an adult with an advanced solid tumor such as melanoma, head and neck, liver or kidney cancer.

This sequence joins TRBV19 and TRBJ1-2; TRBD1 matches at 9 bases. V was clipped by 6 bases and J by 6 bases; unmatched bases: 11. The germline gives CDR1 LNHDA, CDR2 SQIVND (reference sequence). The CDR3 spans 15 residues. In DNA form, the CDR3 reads TGTGCCAGTAGCCGGGGCCTACAGGGGGCCGATGGCTACACCTTC. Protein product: CASSRGLQGADGYTF.

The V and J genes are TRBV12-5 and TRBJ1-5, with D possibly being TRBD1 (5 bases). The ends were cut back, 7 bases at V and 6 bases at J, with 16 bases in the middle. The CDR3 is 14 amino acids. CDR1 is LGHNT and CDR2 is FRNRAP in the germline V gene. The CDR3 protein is CASALQGLGQPQHF. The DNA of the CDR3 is TGTGCTAGTGCCCTTCAGGGTTTAGGTCAGCCCCAGCATTTT.

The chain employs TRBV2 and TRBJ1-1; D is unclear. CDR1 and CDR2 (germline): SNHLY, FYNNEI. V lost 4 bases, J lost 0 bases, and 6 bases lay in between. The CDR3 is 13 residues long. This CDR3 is CASSGTLNTEAFF. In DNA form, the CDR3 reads TGTGCCAGCAGTGGGACGTTGAACACTGAAGCTTTCTTT.

The CDR3, as DNA: TGTGCCACCAGCAGAGATTGGGATGAGCAGTTCTTC. Translating gives CATSRDWDEQFF. The gene calls are TRBV15 and TRBJ2-1; D uncertain. Trimming took off 0 bases at V and 8 bases at J, with 5 bases between the two ends. CDR1 and CDR2 from the germline V gene are LNHNV and YYDKDF (reference sequence). The CDR3 consists of 12 residues.

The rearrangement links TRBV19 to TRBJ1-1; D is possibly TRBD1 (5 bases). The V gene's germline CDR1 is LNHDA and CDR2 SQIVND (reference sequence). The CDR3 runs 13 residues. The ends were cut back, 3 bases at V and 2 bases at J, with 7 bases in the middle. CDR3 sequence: CASSIRTNTEAFF. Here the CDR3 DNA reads TGTGCCAGTAGTATCAGGACAAACACTGAAGCTTTCTTT.

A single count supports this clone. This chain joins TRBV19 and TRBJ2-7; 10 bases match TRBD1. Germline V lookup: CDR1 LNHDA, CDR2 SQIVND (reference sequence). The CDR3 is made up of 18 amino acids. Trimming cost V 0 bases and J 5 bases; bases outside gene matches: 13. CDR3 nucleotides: TGTGCCAGTAGTATAGATCTATACGACAGGGGGCTAAAGAACGAGCAGTACTTC. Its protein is CASSIDLYDRGLKNEQYF.

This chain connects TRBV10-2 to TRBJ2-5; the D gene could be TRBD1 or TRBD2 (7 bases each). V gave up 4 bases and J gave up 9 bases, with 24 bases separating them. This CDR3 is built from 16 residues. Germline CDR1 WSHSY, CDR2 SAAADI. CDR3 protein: CASSAPGLKGAGAQYF. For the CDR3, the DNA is TGCGCCAGCAGTGCCCCGGGACTAAAGGGGGCGGGGGCCCAGTACTTC.

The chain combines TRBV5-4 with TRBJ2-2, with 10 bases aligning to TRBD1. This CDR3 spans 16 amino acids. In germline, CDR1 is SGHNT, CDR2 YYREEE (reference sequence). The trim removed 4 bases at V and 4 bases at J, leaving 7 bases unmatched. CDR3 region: CASSLGQGLITGELFF. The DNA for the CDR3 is TGTGCCAGCAGCCTGGGACAGGGGTTAATCACCGGGGAGCTGTTTTTT.

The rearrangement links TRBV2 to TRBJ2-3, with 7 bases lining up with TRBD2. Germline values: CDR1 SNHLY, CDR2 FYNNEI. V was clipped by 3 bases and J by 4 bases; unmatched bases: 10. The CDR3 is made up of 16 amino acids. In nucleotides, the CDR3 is TGTGCCAGCAGTGAGCGAGGGCGGGAGACTGCAGATACGCAGTATTTT. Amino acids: CASSERGRETADTQYF.

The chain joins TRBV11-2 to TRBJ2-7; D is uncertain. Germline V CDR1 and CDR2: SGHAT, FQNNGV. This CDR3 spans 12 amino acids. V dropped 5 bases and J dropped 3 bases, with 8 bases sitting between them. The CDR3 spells CASSATSYEQYF. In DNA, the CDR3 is TGTGCCAGCAGCGCAACGAGCTACGAGCAGTACTTC.

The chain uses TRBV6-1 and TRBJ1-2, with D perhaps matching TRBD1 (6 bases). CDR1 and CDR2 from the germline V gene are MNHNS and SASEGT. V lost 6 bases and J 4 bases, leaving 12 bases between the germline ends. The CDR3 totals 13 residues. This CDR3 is CASSRQESYGYTF. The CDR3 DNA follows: TGTGCCAGCAGCCGACAGGAATCCTATGGCTACACCTTC.

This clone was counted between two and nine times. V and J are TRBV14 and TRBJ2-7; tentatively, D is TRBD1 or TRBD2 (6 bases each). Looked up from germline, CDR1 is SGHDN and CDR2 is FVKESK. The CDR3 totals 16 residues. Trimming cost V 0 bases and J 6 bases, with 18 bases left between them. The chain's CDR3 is CASSQDGLALGGEQYF. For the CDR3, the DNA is TGTGCCAGCAGCCAAGATGGGCTAGCGTTAGGGGGCGAGCAGTACTTC.

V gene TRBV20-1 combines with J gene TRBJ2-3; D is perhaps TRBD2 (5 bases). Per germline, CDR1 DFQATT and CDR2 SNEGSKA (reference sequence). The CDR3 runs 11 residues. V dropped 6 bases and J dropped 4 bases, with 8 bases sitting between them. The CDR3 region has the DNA TGCAGTGCGGGAGCCGCAGATACGCAGTATTTT. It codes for CSAGAADTQYF.

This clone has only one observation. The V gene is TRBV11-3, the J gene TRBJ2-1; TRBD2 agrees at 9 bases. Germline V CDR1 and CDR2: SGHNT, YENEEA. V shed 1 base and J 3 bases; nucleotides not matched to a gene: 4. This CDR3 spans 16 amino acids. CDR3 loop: CASSLGTAGGYNEQFF. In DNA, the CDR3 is TGTGCCAGCAGCTTAGGAACAGCGGGAGGCTACAATGAGCAGTTCTTC.

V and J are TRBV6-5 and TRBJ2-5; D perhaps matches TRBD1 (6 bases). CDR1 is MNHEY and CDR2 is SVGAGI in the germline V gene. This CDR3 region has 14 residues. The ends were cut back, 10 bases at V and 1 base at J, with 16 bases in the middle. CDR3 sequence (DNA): TGTGCCACCAGACGGTGGGGGCCCCAAGAGACCCAGTACTTC. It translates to CATRRWGPQETQYF.

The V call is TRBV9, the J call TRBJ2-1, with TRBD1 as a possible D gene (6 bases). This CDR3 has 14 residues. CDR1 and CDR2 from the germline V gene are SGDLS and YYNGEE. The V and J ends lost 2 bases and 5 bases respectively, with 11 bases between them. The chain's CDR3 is CASSVTGFNNEQFF. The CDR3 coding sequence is TGTGCCAGCAGCGTTACAGGGTTCAACAATGAGCAGTTCTTC.